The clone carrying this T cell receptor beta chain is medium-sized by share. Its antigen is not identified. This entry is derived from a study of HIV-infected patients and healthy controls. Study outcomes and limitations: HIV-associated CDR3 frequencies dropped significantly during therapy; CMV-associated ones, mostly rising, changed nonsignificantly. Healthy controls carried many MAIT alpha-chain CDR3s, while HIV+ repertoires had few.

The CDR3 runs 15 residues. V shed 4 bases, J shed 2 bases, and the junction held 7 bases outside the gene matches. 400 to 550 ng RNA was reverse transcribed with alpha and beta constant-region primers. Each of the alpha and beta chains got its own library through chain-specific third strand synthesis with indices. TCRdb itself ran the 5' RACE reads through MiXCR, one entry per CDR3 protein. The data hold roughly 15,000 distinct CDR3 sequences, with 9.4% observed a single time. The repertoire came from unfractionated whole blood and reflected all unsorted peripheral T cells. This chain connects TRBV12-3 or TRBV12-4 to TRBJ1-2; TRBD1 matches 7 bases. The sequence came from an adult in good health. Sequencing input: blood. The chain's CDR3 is CASSSSPTGNYGYTF. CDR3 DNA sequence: TGTGCCAGCAGTTCCTCACCGACAGGGAACTATGGCTACACCTTC.